The 25 T cell receptor beta chains reported below all come from one sample, sequenced in a study of molecular identifiers for immune sequencing clone quantification. MiXCR, applied by TCRdb to the PCR reads, yields one record per CDR3 protein. Of about 510,000 distinct CDR3 sequences in the sample, about 25% were seen once. Sequenced input: naive CD8+ T cells from blood, with Jurkat cell RNA spiked in. The subset was: FACS-sorted CD8+CD4-CCR7+CD45RA+ naive T cells. These receptors all come from a human donor in good health. Some libraries in this study had Jurkat cell RNA spiked in.

The CDR3 protein is CASSLSRTGNYGYTF. The CDR3 DNA follows: TGTGCCAGCAGTTTATCGCGGACCGGTAACTATGGCTACACCTTC. The chain carries TRBV27 and TRBJ1-2, with D hard to call. Germline lookup yields CDR1 MNHEY and CDR2 SMNVEV (reference sequence). This CDR3 comprises 15 residues. Trimming took 0 bases from V and 1 from J, leaving 9 bases between them.

This clonotype was seen repeatedly, ten times or more. The V gene is TRBV12-3 or TRBV12-4, the J gene TRBJ2-3; TRBD2 agrees at 7 bases. V was pared by 5 bases and J by 6 bases, with 11 bases of the junction left unmatched. This CDR3 comprises 15 residues. The CDR3 bases are TGTGCCAGCAGTACCATAGCGGGCCTGCCGGATACGCAGTATTTT. It translates to CASSTIAGLPDTQYF.

This clonotype was observed a handful of times. The V call is TRBV12-3 or TRBV12-4, the J call TRBJ2-3, with 8 bases aligning to TRBD2. V lost 3 bases to trimming and J lost 5 bases; unmatched junction nucleotides: 16. This CDR3 is built from 18 residues. CDR3 coding DNA: TGTGCCAGCAGTTTCCCCCCGGGATCGGGGGGGTACAGAGATACGCAGTATTTT. This gives the protein CASSFPPGSGGYRDTQYF.

Only a few counts were recorded for this clonotype. The chain employs TRBV4-3 and TRBJ2-7; D not resolved. The CDR3 has 15 amino acids. Deletions cut 0 bases from V and 3 bases from J, with 12 bases between. The germline V gene encodes CDR1 LGHNA and CDR2 YSLEER. In DNA, the CDR3 is TGCGCCAGCAGCCAAGAATCCGAGTCGTACTACGAGCAGTACTTC. It specifies CASSQESESYYEQYF.

The rearrangement links TRBV20-1 to TRBJ2-1; 9 positions agree with TRBD2. CDR3 length equals 15 residues. Per the germline V gene, CDR1 is DFQATT and CDR2 is SNEGSKA (reference sequence). The V segment lost 3 bases and the J segment 7 bases; nucleotides outside the gene matches: 10. The CDR3 spells CSASPYVAGGNEQFF. DNA for the CDR3: TGCAGTGCTAGCCCCTATGTCGCGGGGGGGAATGAGCAGTTCTTC.

The sample holds many counts of this clonotype. The gene calls are TRBV7-9 and TRBJ1-2, with a possible D match to TRBD1 (6 bases). The length of the CDR3 is 15 residues. V gave up 1 base and J gave up 8 bases, with 17 bases separating them. Germline CDR1 reads SEHNR; CDR2 reads FQNEAQ (reference sequence). The CDR3 here is CASSLGRGEYQGYTF. The CDR3 DNA follows: TGTGCCAGCAGCTTAGGCAGGGGCGAATATCAAGGCTACACCTTC.

This clonotype came up a few times. The chain is built from TRBV7-6 and TRBJ2-7; 9 bases line up with TRBD1. This CDR3 has 16 amino acids. The germline gives CDR1 SGHVS, CDR2 FNYEAQ. With V trimmed by 5 bases and J by 4 bases, 12 bases remained unmatched. Here the CDR3 DNA reads TGTGCCAGCAGCCTCAGCCGAGGACAGGGGATTTACGAGCAGTACTTC. This codes for CASSLSRGQGIYEQYF.

The J gene is TRBJ1-5, the V gene TRBV27, with D perhaps TRBD1 (6 bases). Looked up from germline, CDR1 is MNHEY and CDR2 is SMNVEV (reference sequence). V was trimmed by 8 bases and J by 4 bases, leaving 15 bases between them. The CDR3 length is 14 residues. The CDR3 coding sequence is TGTGCCAGCCGCCCCCTCGGACAGAATCAGCCCCAGCATTTT. Amino acids: CASRPLGQNQPQHF.

Only a few counts were recorded for this clonotype. This chain links TRBV4-1 with TRBJ1-5, with 7 nucleotides matching TRBD1. Germline assignment: CDR1 MGHRA and CDR2 YSYEKL. The CDR3 loop spans 16 amino acids. The trim removed 3 bases at V and 3 bases at J, leaving 8 bases unmatched. The CDR3 nucleotides read TGCGCCAGCAGCCATGATGACAGGGCTGCCAATCAGCCCCAGCATTTT. Amino acid sequence: CASSHDDRAANQPQHF.

This clonotype was observed a handful of times. The chain recombines TRBV18 with TRBJ2-1; 7 nucleotides agree with TRBD1. Germline CDR1 is KGHSH and CDR2 is LQKENI. Losses at the gene ends were 6 bases for V and 2 bases for J; bases not matched to a gene: 7. This CDR3 has 15 amino acids. The CDR3 spells CASSFRDSTYNEQFF. DNA for the CDR3: TGTGCCAGCTCGTTCCGGGACAGCACCTACAATGAGCAGTTCTTC. Full variable domain (rest looked up from reference TRBV18 and TRBJ2-1): NAGVMQNPRHLVRRRGQEARLRCSPMKGHSHVYWYRQLPEEGLKFMVYLQKENIIDESGMPKERFSAEFPKEGPSILRIQQVVRGDSAAYFCASSFRDSTYNEQFFGPGTRLTVL.

The V call is TRBV5-1, the J call TRBJ2-5, with 7 positions matching TRBD1. The V segment lost 0 bases and the J segment 4 bases; nucleotides outside the gene matches: 9. From germline, CDR1 is SGHRS and CDR2 YFSETQ. This CDR3 region has 16 residues. CDR3 in DNA: TGCGCCAGCAGCTTGGTTGCCCAGACAGGGTCAGAGACCCAGTACTTC. It translates to CASSLVAQTGSETQYF.

This clonotype was observed a few times. Given a much more abundant clone one base away, this may be a read error. Here the CDR3 omits its conserved ending phenylalanine or tryptophan, so a read error is the likely source. This sequence joins TRBV27 and TRBJ1-4; D ambiguous. The CDR3 loop spans 13 amino acids. The V and J ends lost 3 bases and 5 bases respectively, with 7 bases between them. The germline V gene has CDR1 MNHEY and CDR2 SMNVEV (reference sequence). The chain's CDR3 is CASSFQTNEKLFL. Written as DNA, the CDR3 is TGTGCCAGCAGTTTCCAGACAAATGAAAAACTGTTTCTT.

This rearrangement joins TRBV6-2 or TRBV6-3 to TRBJ2-7; 9 bases map to TRBD2. The junction had 15 bases not matched to a gene; V was cut back by 4 bases and J by 5 bases. Per germline, CDR1 MNHEY and CDR2 SVGEGT. The CDR3 has 17 amino acids. The CDR3 DNA reads as TGTGCCAGCAGTTTGACAGCGGGAGGACTTACCTGGGACGAGCAGTACTTC. Translated, it gives CASSLTAGGLTWDEQYF.

V usage is TRBV4-2 and J usage is TRBJ2-1; weak D call: TRBD2 (6 bases). V lost 3 bases to trimming and J lost 9 bases, with 12 bases between them. CDR1 LGHNA and CDR2 YNFKEQ come from the germline V gene. CDR3 length: 13 amino acids. CDR3 in DNA: TGTGCCAGCAGCCACGGGTCCGGGGGTGAGCAGTTCTTC. Protein: CASSHGSGGEQFF.

This clonotype was detected only a few times. The chain is built from TRBV7-2 and TRBJ2-3, with 8 nucleotides matching TRBD2. The junction had 10 bases not matched to a gene; V was cut back by 1 base and J by 7 bases. This CDR3 has 16 residues. Germline-derived CDR1 and CDR2 are SGHTA and FQGNSA. The CDR3 bases are TGTGCCAGCAGCTTAGTGCCCGGGGGGGGTTGGAATACGCAGTATTTT. Translated, it gives CASSLVPGGGWNTQYF.

This chain uses TRBV7-9 with TRBJ2-1; the match to TRBD2 covers 10 bases. There are 14 residues in the CDR3. Looked up from germline, CDR1 is SEHNR and CDR2 is FQNEAQ (reference sequence). After removal of 7 bases from V and 3 bases from J, the junction contained 3 bases not matched to a gene. This chain's CDR3 is CASKTSGIYNEQFF. The CDR3 DNA reads as TGTGCCAGCAAAACTAGCGGGATCTACAATGAGCAGTTCTTC.

The rearrangement uses TRBV6-6 and TRBJ1-3, with a weak D call TRBD1 (5 bases). CDR3 size: 18 residues. Germline V lookup: CDR1 MNHNY, CDR2 SVGAGI (reference sequence). Between the trimmed V and J ends, which lost 5 bases and 2 bases, there was a span of 22 bases. For the CDR3, the DNA is TGTGCCAGCAGTCACCTGTTCCCGACGGACAAAACTGGAAACACCATATATTTT. Its translation is CASSHLFPTDKTGNTIYF.

J is TRBJ1-3 and V is TRBV3-1; the D gene is possibly TRBD1 (5 bases). Germline V gene sequence: CDR1 LGHDT, CDR2 YNNKEL (reference sequence). Trimming removed 6 bases from V and 0 bases from J, with 12 bases in between. The CDR3 contains 15 residues. DNA for the CDR3: TGTGCCAGCAGTAATCAGGGCCACTCTGGAAACACCATATATTTT. It yields the protein CASSNQGHSGNTIYF.

This clonotype was detected a few times. V and J are TRBV4-3 and TRBJ2-2; no definite D call. The V and J ends lost 0 bases and 0 bases respectively, with 8 bases between them. Germline V gene lookup returns CDR1 LGHNA and CDR2 YSLEER. There are 16 residues in the CDR3. DNA of the CDR3: TGCGCCAGCAGCCAAGATGCACTAACGAACACCGGGGAGCTGTTTTTT. Protein sequence: CASSQDALTNTGELFF.

In this sample, this clonotype turned up many times. The chain links TRBV10-3 to TRBJ1-5; D not certain. Germline V gene sequence: CDR1 ENHRY, CDR2 SYGVKD. V was shortened by 3 bases and J by 2 bases, with 8 bases between the two germline ends. The CDR3 consists of 14 residues. CDR3 loop: CAISEAGGNQPQHF. The DNA of the CDR3 is TGTGCCATCAGTGAAGCAGGCGGCAATCAGCCCCAGCATTTT.

The V call is TRBV9, the J call TRBJ1-4, with no clear D. Germline V gives CDR1 SGDLS, CDR2 YYNGEE. The CDR3 has 16 amino acids. V was clipped by 0 bases and J by 4 bases, with 13 bases between them. CDR3 region: CASSVAKSGDNEKLFF. The CDR3 nucleotides read TGTGCCAGCAGCGTAGCAAAATCCGGAGATAATGAAAAACTGTTTTTT. Variable domain in full (rest from reference TRBV9 and TRBJ1-4): DSGVTQTPKHLITATGQRVTLRCSPRSGDLSVYWYQQSLDQGLQFLIQYYNGEERAKGNILERFSAQQFPDLHSELNLSSLELGDSALYFCASSVAKSGDNEKLFFGSGTQLSVL.

This clonotype was detected only a few times. The V gene is TRBV19, the J gene TRBJ2-1; D remains ambiguous. V shed 3 bases and J shed 0 bases, with 6 bases lying between them. The CDR3 sequence is 14 residues long. From germline, CDR1 is LNHDA and CDR2 SQIVND (reference sequence). The chain's CDR3 is CASSILSSYNEQFF. The CDR3 DNA sequence: TGTGCCAGTAGTATCCTTAGCTCCTACAATGAGCAGTTCTTC.

The chain joins TRBV4-3 to TRBJ1-5; possibly TRBD1 for D (6 bases). The germline gives CDR1 LGHNA, CDR2 YSLEER. V lost 0 bases, J lost 7 bases, and 13 bases lay in between. The CDR3 covers 15 residues. The CDR3 bases are TGCGCCAGCAGCCAAGATTCGGGGGGCTGGCAGCCCCAGCATTTT. This sequence encodes CASSQDSGGWQPQHF.

This clonotype was counted a single time. In DNA, the CDR3 is TGTGCCAGCAGTCGATATTCCGTGACAGGTGGCAACGAGCAGTACTTC. Translating it yields CASSRYSVTGGNEQYF. The chain carries TRBV28 and TRBJ2-7; tentatively, D is TRBD1 (6 bases). This CDR3 has 16 amino acids. Trimming pared 5 bases from V and 5 bases from J, leaving 22 bases between. Germline V gene data show CDR1 as MDHEN and CDR2 as SYDVKM.

The chain is built from TRBV27 and TRBJ1-6; D not resolved. The ends were cut back, 5 bases at V and 7 bases at J, with 18 bases in the middle. In germline, CDR1 is MNHEY, CDR2 SMNVEV (reference sequence). The CDR3 contains 16 residues. The chain's CDR3 is CASSLEVSPRNSPLHF. CDR3 bases: TGTGCCAGCAGTCTAGAGGTTTCCCCCAGGAATTCACCCCTCCACTTT.